This TCR beta chain emerged from a study of T cell clonotyping in hematopoietic cell transplantation. Findings and caveats of the study: At the given depth, recipient repertoires were over 95% de novo clonotypes. Broader posttransplant TCR repertoire diversity was predicted by graft donor and pretransplant recipient Inverse Simpson Index values.

The CDR3 has 17 amino acids. Trimming took off 0 bases at V and 3 bases at J, with 17 bases between the two ends. The germline V gene has CDR1 MGHDK and CDR2 SYGVNS. Notes on this clone: Its target is not known.

Time point given: recipient sample about 28 days before transplant, after cytoreduction. Recipients were bled about 28 days pretransplant and at posttransplant days 30, 100, 180. Profiled with immunoSEQ multiplex PCR; TCRdb holds only in-frame clones, not every one. The sample records 13,000 or so clones, approximately 88% being singletons. This specimen was peripheral blood mononuclear cells, taken before stem cell transplant. This clonotype was sampled from a man between 60 and 75 years old with acute myeloid leukemia. Some clones in this sample may be carry-over from other donors' samples. The V call is TRBV25-1, the J call TRBJ1-1; D is uncertain. CDR3 region: CASSEYSPELGDTEAFF. CDR3 nucleotide sequence: TGTGCCAGCAGTGAATATTCCCCCGAGCTCGGGGACACTGAAGCTTTCTTT. Drawing the rest from reference TRBV25-1 and TRBJ1-1, the complete variable domain is EADIYQTPRYLVIGTGKKITLECSQTMGHDKMYWYQQDPGMELHLIHYSYGVNSTEKGDLSSESTVSRIRTEHFPLTLESARPSHTSQYLCASSEYSPELGDTEAFFGQGTRLTVV.